This entry features one T cell receptor beta chain sequence. Antigen specificity is unknown. For TCR beta, libraries came from iRepertoire HTBI primers and Arm-PCR of CDR3 regions. In TCRdb, the multiplex PCR reads were re-called with MiXCR into one record per CDR3 protein. The repertoire holds 700,000 or so distinct CDR3 sequences, with 25% to 30% as singletons. The data were taken from a study of regulatory T cells in long-lasting Graves disease. Findings and caveats of the study: Persistent Graves' patients showed a TCR diversity that was lower than that of newly diagnosed ones.

As for time point: persistent/refractory GD, antithyroid drugs over 5 years with positive TRAb. Extracted PBMC RNA gave rise to the TCR library. Roughly 9 milliliters of peripheral blood were taken and placed in EDTA tubes. This TCR came from a female donor with Graves disease. The sample was peripheral blood mononuclear cells (PBMCs), taken when the disease was refractory, from a patient treated with antithyroid drugs.

The CDR3 loop is CASSMGQTPEAFF. CDR3 sequence (DNA): TGTGCCAGTAGTATGGGCCAGACCCCTGAAGCTTTCTTT. This chain uses TRBV19 with TRBJ1-1; D is uncertain. Germline lookup yields CDR1 LNHDA and CDR2 SQIVND (reference sequence). The V and J ends lost 3 bases and 6 bases respectively, with 11 bases between them. CDR3 size: 13 residues.